This T cell receptor beta chain stems from a study of blood T cell repertoires in COVID-19. About the research overall: The United States, Italy and Spain were the sources of the acute and convalescent COVID-19 samples. Sources were T cells, B-cell-depleted T cells, or PBMCs; the material itself was cDNA or gDNA.

Germline loops: CDR1 SEHNR, CDR2 FQNEAQ (reference sequence). V dropped 5 bases and J dropped 4; count of bases not matched to a gene: 10. The CDR3 runs to 15 residues. Only in-frame clones appear in the TCRdb table, and some are missing; sequencing was by immunoSEQ multiplex PCR. The sample consists of a few hundred thousand clones, around 84% of them appearing once. This receptor was taken from a woman in her 40s who had recovered from COVID-19. Material for sequencing was peripheral blood. V and J are TRBV7-9 and TRBJ2-5; TRBD1 aligns across 7 bases. The CDR3 is CASSPRQGKGETQYF. The CDR3 nucleotides read TGTGCCAGCAGCCCGAGACAGGGTAAAGGAGAGACCCAGTACTTC.